This TCR beta chain is drawn from a study of shared clonotypes between healthy human individuals. Across the study: The study drew on two women and three men aged 18 to 49 as donors.

The data were produced by immunoSEQ multiplex PCR, yet TCRdb's version contains in-frame clones alone and is incomplete. The profile covers 2 million to 3 million clones, with more than 85% appearing a single time and approximately 0.37% taken by the ten largest. Whole-study findings and limits: Non-shared clonotypes had lower generation probabilities than those shared by all four donors. Sharing across four donors was highest in naive CD4 (roughly 5%) and lowest in memory CD8 (roughly 0.4%).

Regarding this clone: Its antigen is not identified.

Sequences were obtained from naive CD4+ T cells from PBMCs. Subset of the sample: CD45RA+ positively selected. The TCR originated in a man younger than 35 in good health. Some clones in this sample may be carry-over from other donors' samples.

The CDR3, as DNA: TGTGGGGTGAAAGAATCGAACACTGAAGCTTTCTTT. Its translation: CGVKESNTEAFF. This rearrangement joins TRBV28 to TRBJ1-1; unclear D gene. The V gene's germline CDR1 is MDHEN and CDR2 SYDVKM. The CDR3 sequence is 12 residues long. The full variable domain, rest sourced from reference TRBV28 and TRBJ1-1, is DVKVTQSSRYLVKRTGEKVFLECVQDMDHENMFWYRQDPGLGLRLIYFSYDVKMKEKGDIPEGYSVSREKKERFSLILESASTNQTSMYLCGVKESNTEAFFGQGTRLTVV.